One sample yielded the 23 T cell receptor beta chains listed below, sequenced in a study of Tregs in tolerant kidney transplant recipients. Sequencing used immunoSEQ multiplex PCR; TCRdb keeps in-frame clones, though not all of them. The sample gives under 300,000 clones, roughly 80% of which show up once; around 0.6% is in the top ten. Sequencing was performed on CD4+ T cells from blood. Source of these receptors: a human donor in good health.

The V gene is TRBV28, the J gene TRBJ2-3, with 8 bases identical to TRBD1. CDR1 and CDR2 (germline): MDHEN, SYDVKM. The CDR3 spans 16 residues. Trimming took 0 bases from V and 7 from J; bases not matched to a gene: 9. The CDR3 region has the DNA TGTGCCAGCAGTTTATGGGCGACAGGGGAGGTGAATACGCAGTATTTT. This codes for CASSLWATGEVNTQYF.

The chain is built from TRBV7-9 and TRBJ1-5; D remains ambiguous. In germline, CDR1 is SEHNR, CDR2 FQNEAQ (reference sequence). V dropped 5 bases and J dropped 3 bases, with 5 bases sitting between them. This CDR3 contains 12 residues. In nucleotides, the CDR3 is TGTGCCAGCAGCACCCCCAATCAGCCCCAGCATTTT. Its protein is CASSTPNQPQHF.

The chain has TRBV30 and TRBJ2-5; D is possibly TRBD2 (5 bases). Trimming shortened V by 6 bases and J by 4 bases, and 9 bases separated the two germline ends. Germline V CDR1 and CDR2: GTSNPN, SVGIG (reference sequence). The CDR3 loop spans 11 amino acids. CDR3 region: CACSRGETQYF. CDR3 DNA sequence: TGTGCCTGTTCCCGGGGAGAGACCCAGTACTTC. The full variable domain, with the rest looked up from reference TRBV30 and TRBJ2-5, is SQTIHQWPATLVQPVGSPLSLECTVEGTSNPNLYWYRQAAGRGLQLLFYSVGIGQISSEVPQNLSASRPQDRQFILSSKKLLLSDSGFYLCACSRGETQYFGPGTRLLVL.

V and J are TRBV6-1 and TRBJ2-5; 10 bases fit TRBD1. From germline, CDR1 is MNHNS and CDR2 SASEGT. V was pared by 8 bases and J by 9 bases, with 9 bases of the junction left unmatched. This CDR3 contains 13 residues. This CDR3 is CASGDRGAWAQYF. CDR3 nucleotide sequence: TGTGCCAGCGGGGACAGGGGCGCATGGGCCCAGTACTTC.

The CDR3: CASSPGGHMTYEQYF. The CDR3 region has the DNA TGTGCCAGCTCACCAGGGGGACATATGACCTACGAGCAGTACTTC. The chain recombines TRBV18 with TRBJ2-7, with D maybe TRBD1 (6 bases). The germline gives CDR1 KGHSH, CDR2 LQKENI. The CDR3 totals 15 residues. The V end lost 2 bases, the J end lost 2 bases, and 13 bases lay between the germline ends.

The CDR3 loop is CSVDTGTGGMNTEAFF. The CDR3 DNA reads TGCAGCGTTGACACCGGGACAGGGGGCATGAACACTGAAGCTTTCTTT. The chain carries TRBV29-1 and TRBJ1-1, with TRBD1 matching 12 bases. This CDR3 has 16 amino acids. With 3 bases clipped from V and 0 bases from J, the junction kept 5 bases outside the gene matches. Germline CDR1 is SQVTM and CDR2 is ANQGSEA. Complete variable domain (other parts from reference TRBV29-1 and TRBJ1-1): SAVISQKPSRDICQRGTSLTIQCQVDSQVTMMFWYRQQPGQSLTLIATANQGSEATYESGFVIDKFPISRPNLTFSTLTVSNMSPEDSSIYLCSVDTGTGGMNTEAFFGQGTRLTVV.

V is TRBV6-6 and J is TRBJ1-3; D uncertain. The CDR3 loop spans 15 amino acids. V gave up 6 bases and J gave up 2 bases, with 14 bases separating them. From germline, CDR1 is MNHNY and CDR2 SVGAGI (reference sequence). CDR3 DNA sequence: TGTGCCAGCAGCCGTACGGGATCAGCTGGAAACACCATATATTTT. It specifies CASSRTGSAGNTIYF.

This clone was counted between two and nine times. This chain uses TRBV6-6 with TRBJ2-5; unclear D gene. V lost 6 bases to trimming and J lost 2 bases, with 10 bases between them. The CDR3 has 13 amino acids. Germline lookup yields CDR1 MNHNY and CDR2 SVGAGI (reference sequence). In DNA, the CDR3 is TGTGCCAGCAGAAGGACCCGACAAGAGACCCAGTACTTC. As protein: CASRRTRQETQYF.

The chain recombines TRBV4-1 with TRBJ1-3; D remains ambiguous. This CDR3 spans 15 amino acids. Germline CDR1 is MGHRA and CDR2 is YSYEKL. V was clipped by 0 bases and J by 0 bases, with 6 bases between them. The chain's CDR3 is CASSQDSASGNTIYF. In nucleotides, the CDR3 is TGCGCCAGCAGCCAAGATTCGGCCTCTGGAAACACCATATATTTT.

This clone was counted only a few times. The V call is TRBV6-1, the J call TRBJ1-1; maybe TRBD1 (6 bases). The CDR3 sequence is 15 residues long. Trimming removed 5 bases from V and 4 bases from J, with 17 bases in between. From germline, CDR1 is MNHNS and CDR2 SASEGT. As DNA, the CDR3 is TGTGCCAGCAGTCTCCGGGAGGGGGGCTTCACTGAAGCTTTCTTT. The encoded protein is CASSLREGGFTEAFF.

The chain carries TRBV5-5 and TRBJ2-5; tentatively, D is TRBD2 (6 bases). The CDR3 has 14 residues. Germline CDR1 SGHKS, CDR2 YYEKEE (reference sequence). The V end lost 5 bases, the J end lost 1 base, and 12 bases lay between the germline ends. The CDR3 protein is CASRLTSTQETQYF. The CDR3, as DNA: TGTGCCAGCAGGCTCACTAGCACCCAAGAGACCCAGTACTTC.

V is TRBV9 and J is TRBJ2-2; D is unclear. This CDR3 is built from 13 residues. Per germline, CDR1 SGDLS and CDR2 YYNGEE. Trimming took off 0 bases at V and 8 bases at J, with 8 bases between the two ends. The CDR3: CASSVVPRGELFF. CDR3 DNA sequence: TGTGCCAGCAGCGTAGTCCCTAGGGGGGAGCTGTTTTTT.

The J gene is TRBJ1-2, the V gene TRBV6-6; tentatively, D is TRBD1 (6 bases). Trimming pared 5 bases from V and 2 bases from J, leaving 12 bases between. This CDR3 region has 14 residues. CDR1 MNHNY and CDR2 SVGAGI come from the germline V gene (reference sequence). CDR3 amino acids: CASSGHQGNYGYTF. The CDR3 bases are TGTGCCAGCAGTGGACACCAGGGGAACTATGGCTACACCTTC.

The CDR3 here is CASSRTSGASGELFF. The CDR3 nucleotides are TGTGCCAGCAGTCGGACTAGCGGGGCTTCCGGGGAGCTGTTTTTT. This sequence joins TRBV6-4 and TRBJ2-2; 12 bases map to TRBD2. CDR3 length: 15 residues. Looked up from germline, CDR1 is MRHNA and CDR2 is SNTAGT. V lost 5 bases and J lost 6; bases outside the gene matches: 4.

The V gene is TRBV5-1, the J gene TRBJ2-2; 7 positions match TRBD2. With V trimmed by 4 bases and J by 3 bases, 12 bases remained unmatched. Germline V CDR1 and CDR2: SGHRS, YFSETQ. The CDR3 is 17 residues long. The CDR3: CASSQDPAGADTGELFF. CDR3 sequence (DNA): TGCGCCAGCAGCCAAGACCCCGCGGGAGCGGACACCGGGGAGCTGTTTTTT.

The gene calls are TRBV5-1 and TRBJ2-1, with TRBD1 identical over 11 bases. V lost 7 bases to trimming and J lost 8 bases; unmatched junction nucleotides: 5. The CDR3 consists of 13 residues. In germline, CDR1 is SGHRS, CDR2 YFSETQ. CDR3: CASGQGANDEQFF. The CDR3 nucleotides are TGCGCCAGCGGACAGGGGGCTAACGATGAGCAGTTCTTC.

CDR3 in amino acids: CASSPPGRGNTGELFF. The CDR3 DNA sequence: TGTGCCAGCTCACCACCGGGCCGAGGGAACACCGGGGAGCTGTTTTTT. The chain is built from TRBV18 and TRBJ2-2; D is undetermined. CDR1 is KGHSH and CDR2 is LQKENI in the germline V gene. V lost 0 bases, J lost 1 base, and 9 bases lay in between. The CDR3 extends over 16 amino acids.

The J gene is TRBJ1-1, the V gene TRBV5-6; 10 bases line up with TRBD1. Germline V gives CDR1 SGHDT, CDR2 YYEEEE. V trimming: 9 bases; J trimming: 1 base; junction bases outside the gene matches: 6. The CDR3 is made up of 14 amino acids. The CDR3 protein is CATKGQGWNTEAFF. The CDR3 DNA reads as TGTGCCACCAAGGGACAGGGGTGGAACACTGAAGCTTTCTTT.

The chain combines TRBV9 with TRBJ1-3; D is possibly TRBD1 (6 bases). Per the germline V gene, CDR1 is SGDLS and CDR2 is YYNGEE. This CDR3 is 15 amino acids long. Trimming cost V 3 bases and J 0 bases, with 10 bases left between them. CDR3 sequence reads: CASSATGSSGNTIYF. CDR3 DNA: TGTGCCAGCAGCGCCACAGGGAGCTCTGGAAACACCATATATTTT. The whole variable domain, filled in from reference TRBV9 and TRBJ1-3, reads DSGVTQTPKHLITATGQRVTLRCSPRSGDLSVYWYQQSLDQGLQFLIQYYNGEERAKGNILERFSAQQFPDLHSELNLSSLELGDSALYFCASSATGSSGNTIYFGEGSWLTVV.

This rearrangement joins TRBV7-9 to TRBJ2-5, with 8 bases fitting TRBD2. J gave up 5 bases and V 2 bases, and 7 bases lay outside the gene matches. Germline-derived CDR1 and CDR2 are SEHNR and FQNEAQ (reference sequence). The length of the CDR3 is 15 residues. CDR3: CASSLLGAGVETQYF. CDR3 sequence (DNA): TGTGCCAGCAGCTTACTCGGAGCGGGGGTGGAGACCCAGTACTTC.

The chain couples TRBV4-1 to TRBJ1-2; TRBD1 is a possible D gene (5 bases). CDR1 is MGHRA and CDR2 is YSYEKL in the germline V gene. The CDR3 is 19 residues long. Deletions cut 0 bases from V and 0 bases from J, with 20 bases between. The CDR3 spells CASSQDKAEGRFTNYGYTF. The CDR3 DNA is TGCGCCAGCAGCCAAGATAAGGCCGAGGGGCGATTTACTAACTATGGCTACACCTTC.

J is TRBJ1-1 and V is TRBV5-1, with D perhaps TRBD1 (6 bases). Germline V gene sequence: CDR1 SGHRS, CDR2 YFSETQ. V gave up 6 bases and J gave up 1 base, with 10 bases separating them. The CDR3 is 13 residues long. The CDR3 spells CASTGQANTEAFF. The DNA for the CDR3 is TGCGCCAGCACGGGACAAGCGAACACTGAAGCTTTCTTT.

The chain is built from TRBV5-1 and TRBJ2-5, with 8 bases identical to TRBD1. The V segment lost 3 bases and the J segment 4 bases; nucleotides outside the gene matches: 5. The CDR3 has 14 residues. The germline gives CDR1 SGHRS, CDR2 YFSETQ. The CDR3 nucleotides are TGCGCCAGCAGCTATGGACAGGGTGGAGAGACCCAGTACTTC. It translates to CASSYGQGGETQYF.